The source of this T cell receptor (beta chain) is a study of blood T cell repertoires in COVID-19 (TCRdb year 2020). In the study overall: Collaborator samples came from the United States, Italy and Spain and covered acute and convalescent phases of COVID-19. The sample metadata nearly always contained a de-identified subject ID, COVID-19 status, age in years and sex. Where available, HLA class I and class II types were obtained from metadata supplied by the sample provider rather than from assay-based typing. The dataset comprised deeply sampled blood TCRbeta repertoires from subjects exposed to, actively infected with, or recovered from COVID-19. The material from the prospective study consisted of cDNA or gDNA derived from T cells, B-cell-depleted T cells, or PBMCs. The repertoires were made available in a free public database intended to serve as a resource for research on the immune response to SARS-CoV-2. The samples were drawn from the first 160 participants of the ongoing ImmuneRACE study and from 1,254 subjects provided by 6 global collaborators.

The CDR1 and CDR2 encoded by the germline V gene are MDHEN and SYDVKM. From its cysteine to its phenylalanine, the CDR3 spans 13 amino acids. Only the CDR3 region is kept as DNA, spanning 39 bases read in frame from base 1. V sheds 3 bases and J sheds 7 bases, leaving 12 bases between their ends. Study-level results and caveats: The amount of clinical and demographic metadata varied by source and participant and was provided uncurated.

The collaborating institutions used their own protocols to collect whole blood in K2EDTA tubes. For TCRbeta analysis, collaborator samples were shipped as frozen whole blood, as isolated PBMCs, or as DNA extracted from either sample type. Regarding this clone: What antigen it recognizes has not been identified. The input lacks base qualities; no much larger clone sits a single base away.

The immunoSEQ Assay, a bias-controlled multiplex PCR, was used to amplify TCRbeta CDR3 regions from genomic DNA. As for the original processing: Nucleated cell counts per sample were estimated from amplification of reference gene primers within the assay. To quantify the absolute abundance of each unique TCRbeta CDR3 rearrangement, sequence reads were collapsed and filtered. For each sample, productive Simpson clonality was calculated by taking the square root of Simpson's diversity index across productive rearrangements. The clones in this table, taken by TCRdb from immuneACCESS, are in-frame only. Not every clone is retained; where verified, under half of the shortfall comes from an unresolved V gene, and the cause of the rest is unknown. From that table come the V and J calls and clone size; the DNA was used to work out D and trimming. The sample table shows some 97,000 clones, and 70% to 90% are seen once. The ten biggest clones cover 5% of the sample.

The source is a human donor in a cohort sampled during active COVID-19. The chain couples TRBV28 to TRBJ1-1, with the identity of the D gene unclear. Source material: peripheral blood. CDR3 region: CASSLGSVVEAFF. In nucleotides, the sequence is TGTGCCAGCAGTTTGGGGAGTGTCGTTGAAGCTTTCTTT.